A selection of T cell receptor beta chains follows, all from one sample in a study of shared T cell receptors in the human thymus. Libraries were prepared by immunoSEQ multiplex PCR; TCRdb keeps only in-frame clonotypes and omits some of them. The repertoire holds 600,000 to 900,000 clones, with approximately 85% as singletons. The same data also contributed to another study, on human thymus T cells.

What was sequenced was thymocytes. These TCRs come from a girl under three years old with a congenital heart defect. The CDR3 runs from the conserved cysteine through the conserved F or W. A D gene is named only where the DNA matches it firmly. Size is stated for part of the rows, as once, few or many counts, or as a class when the clone is expanded.

v_gene	j_gene	d_gene	abundance	CDR3nt	CDR3aa
TRBV25-1	TRBJ1-1	NA	once	TGTGCCAGCAGTGCCGCCTGCGGACAGTTGAACACTGAAGCTTTCTTT	CASSAACGQLNTEAFF
TRBV25-1	TRBJ2-5	TRBD2	NA	TGTGCCAGCAGTGAATCACCTAGCGGGGAGACCCAGTACTTC	CASSESPSGETQYF
TRBV30	TRBJ1-5	NA	NA	TGTGCCTGGAACTTAATGCAGGGGCAGCCCCAGCATTTT	CAWNLMQGQPQHF
TRBV5-4	TRBJ1-1	NA	NA	TGTGCCAGCAGAAGGCCAGGGGAGGGTGACACTGAAGCTTTCTTT	CASRRPGEGDTEAFF
TRBV10-3	TRBJ2-1	TRBD2	NA	TGTGCCATCAGTGAGTCTAGGCGGGGGAATTCGGGTGAGCAGTTCTTC	CAISESRRGNSGEQFF
TRBV7-9	TRBJ1-1	NA	NA	TGTGCCAGCAGCTTTGTGAGCGACAGACACACTGAAGCTTTCTTT	CASSFVSDRHTEAFF
TRBV16	TRBJ1-5	NA	NA	TGTGCCAGCAGCCCCTTTGACAACTATCAGCCCCAGCATTTT	CASSPFDNYQPQHF
TRBV28	TRBJ1-2	TRBD1	once	TGTGCCAGCAGCTATCGACAGGGACTCACGGCCGCCCCTCACTATGGCTACACCTTC	CASSYRQGLTAAPHYGYTF
TRBV13	TRBJ1-1	TRBD1	NA	TGTGCCAGCAGCTTTTTCCCCTGGGACAGGGTGAACACTGAAGCTTTCTTT	CASSFFPWDRVNTEAFF
TRBV6-6	TRBJ1-1	NA	few	TGTGCCACCACCCGGAGAATGAACACTGAAGCTTTCTTT	CATTRRMNTEAFF
TRBV2	TRBJ1-1	TRBD1	NA	TGTGCCACCAGCTATTACAGGGGCGACACTGAAGCTTTCTTT	CATSYYRGDTEAFF
TRBV28	TRBJ2-7	TRBD1	NA	TGTGCCAGCAGTTTCCACAGGGGGCTTACTACGAGGCAGTACTTC	CASSFHRGLTTRQYF
TRBV28	TRBJ1-5	TRBD1	NA	TGTGCCAGCAGTGATTCCGAACAGGGGGCGCTCGGTCAGCCCCAGCATTTT	CASSDSEQGALGQPQHF
TRBV4-3	TRBJ2-3	NA	once	TGCGCCAGCAGCCGGGTTATCAGGGGAAGCACAGATACGCAGTATTTT	CASSRVIRGSTDTQYF
TRBV5-1	TRBJ2-5	NA	NA	TGCGCCAGCAGCTTTTTAAGGGGCGAAGAGACCCAGTACTTC	CASSFLRGEETQYF
TRBV25-1	TRBJ1-1	NA	NA	TGTGCCAGCAGTCAGGCTATGAACACTGAAGCTTTCTTT	CASSQAMNTEAFF
TRBV28	TRBJ2-5	TRBD2	once	TGTGCCAGCAGCCAACCCCGACTAGCGGCGTACCAAGAGACCCAGTACTTC	CASSQPRLAAYQETQYF
TRBV5-5	TRBJ1-6	NA	NA	TGTGCCAGCAGCACGACCGAGGAGGGGTTGGCCTATAATTCACCCCTCCACTTT	CASSTTEEGLAYNSPLHF
TRBV25-1	TRBJ1-2	NA	NA	TGTGCCAGCAGTGATGCGGGTCGTGGCTATGGCTACACCTTC	CASSDAGRGYGYTF
TRBV6-5	TRBJ2-1	TRBD2	NA	TGTGCCAGCAGACCCACTAGCGGGGGAAGCAATGAGCAGTTCTTC	CASRPTSGGSNEQFF
TRBV9	TRBJ1-2	NA	few	TGTGCCAGCAGCCCTCAGGGACTCGATGGCTACACCTTC	CASSPQGLDGYTF
TRBV5-6	TRBJ1-5	NA	few	TGTGCCAGCAGCACCCGCGGGATCAATCAGCCCCAGCATTTT	CASSTRGINQPQHF
TRBV6-1	TRBJ1-1	NA	NA	TGTGCCAGCAGTGTAAGAACAGCCATGAACACTGAAGCTTTCTTT	CASSVRTAMNTEAFF
TRBV19	TRBJ1-1	NA	NA	TGTGCCAGTACCTCCAGAACGAACACTGAAGCTTTCTTT	CASTSRTNTEAFF